In this sample, the clone carrying this T cell receptor beta chain turned up a few times. Germline V CDR1 and CDR2: MNHEY, SMNVEV (reference sequence). V gave up 8 bases and J gave up 8 bases; unmatched junction bases: 21. The CDR3 totals 18 residues. This sample is part of a study of T cell repertoires in cytomegalovirus infection. TCRdb analysed the reads with MiXCR anew, one entry per CDR3 protein. The table shows roughly 630,000 distinct CDR3 sequences, with 20% to 25% occurring only once. This sequence joins TRBV27 and TRBJ2-1; 10 positions agree with TRBD1. Source material: CD8+ T cells from PBMCs. This TCR came from a human donor in good health (CMV status not recorded). Some clones in this sample may be carry-over from other donors' samples. The CDR3 bases are TGTGCCAGCGGGCACACGGGGACAGGGGTCTCGGTTTGGGATGAGCAGTTCTTC. Amino acids: CASGHTGTGVSVWDEQFF.